The source of this T cell receptor (beta chain) is a study of shared clonotypes between healthy human individuals. Findings of the study overall: Clonotypes shared by all four donors outscored non-shared clonotypes in generation probability. Naive subsets generally had larger estimated richness than memory subsets. Sampling covered nothing but blood. Tissue TCR repertoires likely differ from those found in blood. Sequencing depth was expected to affect clonotype sharing among donors.

In the naive CD8 group, cells lacked CD45RO and were positively selected for CCR7, so terminally differentiated effector memory CD45RA+ cells were left out. In the case of this clone: What it binds is unknown.

Data came from immunoSEQ multiplex PCR; TCRdb stores just in-frame clones and leaves some out. The sample includes more than 600,000 clones, roughly nine tenths seen only once; the top ten take approximately 22%. The source of this sequence is a man aged 25-45 years in good health. The material sequenced was naive CD8+ T cells sorted from blood.

The CDR3 protein is CASSEARVGQPQHF. The CDR3 DNA follows: TGTGCCAGCAGCGAGGCTCGTGTTGGGCAGCCCCAGCATTTT. J is TRBJ1-5 and V is TRBV6-5; D remains unclear. CDR1 and CDR2 from the germline V gene are MNHEY and SVGAGI. The length of the CDR3 is 14 residues. Between the trimmed V and J ends, which lost 6 bases and 7 bases, there was a span of 16 bases.